This T cell receptor beta chain was captured in a study of shared clonotypes between healthy human individuals. Method: immunoSEQ multiplex PCR; TCRdb's copy keeps in-frame clones and lacks some. The sample includes 2.5 million or so clones, around nine tenths of them seen just once. Germline lookup yields CDR1 SGHTA and CDR2 FQGNSA. Trimming left V 0 bases short and J 5 bases short, with 11 bases between. The CDR3 extends over 15 amino acids. This TCR was sampled from a man aged 18 to 29 in good health. The sequenced sample was naive CD4+ T cells sorted from blood. Described subset: CD45RA+ positively selected. The chain links TRBV7-2 to TRBJ2-1; D gene unclear. The CDR3 here is CASSLAPRLHNEQFF. CDR3 DNA: TGTGCCAGCAGCTTAGCCCCGAGGCTACACAATGAGCAGTTCTTC.